This T cell receptor (beta chain) emerged from a study of CD8+CD57+ T cells in acquired aplastic anemia. Study-level points and caveats: The CD8+ Simpson's diversity of patients and controls was not significantly different.

The CDR3 has 13 amino acids. Germline-derived CDR1 and CDR2 are SGHVS and FQNEAQ. The patients chosen for sequencing had shown expansion of CD8+CD57+ cells (detected by flow cytometry). Everyone among the patients had severe acquired aplastic anemia. The use of genomic DNA as template underpinned the TCR beta VDJ and CDR3 profiling. TCRdb reanalysed the reads using MiXCR and keeps one entry per CDR3 protein. The table shows about 470,000 distinct CDR3 sequences, with around a third occurring only once. For this clonotype: Its cognate antigen is unknown. Sequence at one end of the junction differs from germline and may be a read error.

V gene TRBV7-8 combines with J gene TRBJ2-7, with 10 bases matching TRBD2. The source of this sequence is a human donor with aplastic anemia. The sequenced material came from sorted CD4+, CD8+, or CD8+CD57+ T cells (not recorded which) from PBMCs. The CDR3 bases are TGTGCCAGCAGCGTAGGGACTAGCGAGAGCGTGAGGTTC. Translated, it gives CASSVGTSESVRF.